These 9 T cell receptor beta chains were all obtained from the same sample, sequenced in a study of response to subunit inactivated influenza vaccine. TCRdb reprocessed the RT-PCR reads via MiXCR and lists one record per CDR3 protein. The sample has 500,000 to 600,000 distinct CDR3 sequences; 10% to 15% are singletons. The sequences come from PBMCs from blood, collected 45 days after vaccination. The receptors here all came from a man between 45 and 60 years old who received an inactivated influenza vaccine.

In its sample, this clonotype was seen a few times. The gene calls are TRBV11-2 and TRBJ2-2; D is undetermined. The ends were cut back, 5 bases at V and 6 bases at J, with 10 bases in the middle. Germline assignment: CDR1 SGHAT and CDR2 FQNNGV. This CDR3 region has 13 residues. The CDR3 DNA sequence: TGTGCCAGCAGCGCACCCCCTTCCGGGGAGCTGTTTTTT. It codes for CASSAPPSGELFF.

The chain carries TRBV4-3 and TRBJ2-7; D remains ambiguous. V was cut by 1 base and J by 7 bases, with 11 bases left in between. The CDR3 is made up of 13 amino acids. Germline values: CDR1 LGHNA, CDR2 YSLEER. The CDR3 loop is CASSQGQFGEQYF. The CDR3, as DNA: TGCGCCAGCAGCCAAGGGCAGTTTGGGGAGCAGTACTTC.

The rearrangement joins TRBV5-5 to TRBJ2-7; D uncertain. Per the germline V gene, CDR1 is SGHKS and CDR2 is YYEKEE (reference sequence). The CDR3 runs to 14 residues. Trimming took 4 bases from V and 1 from J, leaving 12 bases between them. The CDR3 reads CASSPLPVSYEQYF. CDR3 sequence (DNA): TGTGCCAGCAGCCCGTTACCCGTATCCTACGAGCAGTACTTC. Combining the CDR3 with reference TRBV5-5 and TRBJ2-7 gives the whole variable domain DAGVTQSPTHLIKTRGQQVTLRCSPISGHKSVSWYQQVLGQGPQFIFQYYEKEERGRGNFPDRFSARQFPNYSSELNVNALLLGDSALYLCASSPLPVSYEQYFGPGTRLTVT.

Many counts were recorded for this clonotype. This chain links TRBV20-1 with TRBJ2-3; TRBD2 agrees at 11 bases. The CDR3 consists of 17 residues. Per germline, CDR1 DFQATT and CDR2 SNEGSKA (reference sequence). Trimming at V came to 7 bases and at J to 8 bases, leaving 20 bases not matched to a gene. CDR3 region: CSVSTGTSGAGMSTQYF. The CDR3 bases are TGCAGTGTTTCCACCGGGACTAGCGGTGCCGGGATGAGTACGCAGTATTTT.

Only a few counts were recorded for this clonotype. The rearrangement joins TRBV28 to TRBJ1-3; D gene ambiguous. Per the germline V gene, CDR1 is MDHEN and CDR2 is SYDVKM. The CDR3 runs to 15 residues. Trimming removed 4 bases at V and 0 bases at J, with 10 bases between. The CDR3 DNA follows: TGTGCCAGCAGTTCCACAGTCCGCTCTGGAAACACCATATATTTT. Translating it yields CASSSTVRSGNTIYF.

This clonotype was seen ten or more times. This sequence joins TRBV9 and TRBJ2-1, with 10 nucleotides matching TRBD2. The V and J ends lost 3 bases and 4 bases, in that order; junction bases with no gene match: 7. The CDR3 has 16 amino acids. Germline lookup yields CDR1 SGDLS and CDR2 YYNGEE. CDR3 DNA: TGTGCCAGCAGCGCCTCCGGGACTAGCGTATACAATGAGCAGTTCTTC. Protein sequence: CASSASGTSVYNEQFF.

This clonotype was found many times. The chain uses TRBV25-1 and TRBJ2-5; TRBD2 matches at 7 bases. The CDR3 runs 15 residues. With V trimmed by 7 bases and J by 3 bases, 11 bases remained unmatched. The germline gives CDR1 MGHDK, CDR2 SYGVNS. The CDR3 spells CASTSWASGKETQYF. The DNA of the CDR3 is TGTGCCAGCACGTCCTGGGCTAGCGGAAAAGAGACCCAGTACTTC.

In this sample, this clonotype turned up many times. The rearrangement links TRBV3-1 to TRBJ2-1; 9 nucleotides agree with TRBD1. The junction had 12 bases not matched to a gene; V was cut back by 6 bases and J by 9 bases. The CDR3 consists of 15 residues. Germline CDR1 LGHDT, CDR2 YNNKEL (reference sequence). The CDR3 sequence is CASSDLMGQGAEQFF. The CDR3 DNA reads TGTGCCAGCAGTGACCTGATGGGACAGGGAGCTGAGCAGTTCTTC.

The chain employs TRBV7-2 and TRBJ2-4; tentative D call: TRBD1 (5 bases). The CDR3 sequence is 15 residues long. Germline loops: CDR1 SGHTA, CDR2 FQGNSA. Trimming pared 1 base from V and 6 bases from J, leaving 13 bases between. The CDR3 DNA reads TGTGCCAGCAGCTTAGGCTCCAGGGTTGGAAACATTCAGTACTTC. Protein product: CASSLGSRVGNIQYF.